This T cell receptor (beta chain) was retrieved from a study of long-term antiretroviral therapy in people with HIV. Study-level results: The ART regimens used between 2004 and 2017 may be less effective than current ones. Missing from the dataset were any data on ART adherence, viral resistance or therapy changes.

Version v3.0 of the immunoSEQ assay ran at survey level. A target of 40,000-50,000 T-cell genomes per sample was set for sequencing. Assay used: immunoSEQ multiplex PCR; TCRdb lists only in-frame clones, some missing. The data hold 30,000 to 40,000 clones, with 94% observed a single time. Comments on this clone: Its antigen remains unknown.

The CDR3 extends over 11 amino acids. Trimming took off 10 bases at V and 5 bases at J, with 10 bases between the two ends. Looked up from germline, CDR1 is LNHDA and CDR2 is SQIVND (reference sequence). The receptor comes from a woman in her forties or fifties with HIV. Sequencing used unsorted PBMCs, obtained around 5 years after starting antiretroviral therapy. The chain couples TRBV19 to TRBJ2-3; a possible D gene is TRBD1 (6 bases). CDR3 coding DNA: TGTGCCACCCAGGGGCAAGATACGCAGTATTTT. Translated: CATQGQDTQYF.